These T cell receptor beta chains were read from a single sample in a study of T cells in Graves' hyperthyroidism and ophthalmopathy. TCRdb re-analysed the multiplex PCR reads in MiXCR, keeping a single row per CDR3 protein. This sample has over 300,000 distinct CDR3 sequences, with approximately 15% found just once. Specimen: blood. Receptors originate from a woman aged 60-70 years with Graves' hyperthyroidism. The CDR3 runs from the conserved cysteine through the conserved F or W. D genes are given only for firm matches. Size is omitted from some rows. Given values are once, few, many or a class for expanded clones.

J,size,V,D,CDR3,DNA
TRBJ1-5,many,TRBV3-1,.,CASSQLGGPQHF,TGTGCCAGCAGCCAACTAGGGGGGCCCCAGCATTTT
TRBJ1-4,many,TRBV2,TRBD1,CASSDRGPDRVGEKLFF,TGTGCCAGCAGCGACCGCGGCCCCGACAGGGTGGGGGAAAAACTGTTTTTT
TRBJ2-1,many,TRBV12-3/TRBV12-4,TRBD2,CASSPELAGADSEQFF,TGTGCCAGCAGTCCAGAACTAGCGGGAGCTGATTCTGAGCAGTTCTTC
TRBJ1-5,many,TRBV27,.,CASSLFAGSGQPQHF,TGTGCCAGCAGTTTATTTGCAGGGTCAGGTCAGCCCCAGCATTTT
TRBJ1-1,many,TRBV18,.,CASRDPGRTEAFF,TGTGCCAGCCGCGACCCAGGGCGAACTGAAGCTTTCTTT
TRBJ2-1,many,TRBV6-1,.,CASIPTGLTYNEQFF,TGTGCCAGCATCCCGACTGGGCTGACCTACAATGAGCAGTTCTTC
TRBJ1-2,many,TRBV20-1,.,CSTGQTAYGYTF,TGCAGTACCGGACAGACTGCTTATGGCTACACCTTC
TRBJ1-2,.,TRBV5-1,.,CASSLGGVGNYGYTF,TGCGCCAGCAGCTTGGGAGGGGTCGGGAACTATGGCTACACCTTC
TRBJ1-1,many,TRBV30,.,CAWSVRGSRAFF,TGTGCCTGGAGTGTACGGGGGAGTCGGGCTTTCTTT
TRBJ2-5,.,TRBV7-9,.,CASSLDADF,TGTGCCAGCAGTTTGGACGCGGACTTC
TRBJ2-4,many,TRBV6-1,.,CASVLGGLAKNIQYF,TGTGCCAGCGTATTGGGGGGATTAGCCAAAAACATTCAGTACTTC
TRBJ2-5,many,TRBV2,TRBD2,CASSEEGLAGELETQYF,TGTGCCAGCAGTGAAGAGGGGCTAGCGGGAGAATTGGAGACCCAGTACTTC
TRBJ1-1,.,TRBV7-2,.,CASSFPGQLTEAFF,TGTGCCAGCAGCTTCCCAGGACAGCTCACTGAAGCTTTCTTT
TRBJ1-2,.,TRBV19,.,CAGSIGAGDYGYTF,TGTGCCGGTAGTATAGGGGCCGGAGACTATGGCTACACCTTC
TRBJ2-4,many,TRBV28,TRBD2,CASQTPSGSGNIQYF,TGTGCCAGCCAAACTCCCAGCGGGAGTGGAAACATTCAGTACTTC
TRBJ2-7,many,TRBV28,TRBD1,CASSPGTGVYEQYF,TGTGCCAGCAGTCCCGGGACAGGGGTTTACGAGCAGTACTTC
TRBJ2-1,many,TRBV12-3/TRBV12-4,TRBD2,CASNRKAGVYNEQFF,TGTGCCAGCAACCGGAAAGCGGGAGTATACAATGAGCAGTTCTTC
TRBJ1-2,.,TRBV7-8,.,CASSSRIYGYTF,TGTGCCAGCAGCTCCCGAATCTATGGCTACACCTTC
TRBJ1-5,once,TRBV27,.,CASSPSKEGQPQHF,TGTGCCAGCAGTCCCTCAAAAGAAGGTCAGCCCCAGCATTTT
TRBJ2-5,.,TRBV20-1,TRBD2,CSAIGGRAGETQYF,TGCAGTGCTATCGGCGGGAGGGCCGGGGAGACCCAGTACTTC
TRBJ2-1,many,TRBV18,.,CASSPSQGFDNEQFF,TGTGCCAGCTCACCGTCGCAGGGATTCGACAATGAGCAGTTCTTC
TRBJ1-1,.,TRBV29-1,.,CSVAPPFGVGEEAFF,TGCAGCGTCGCTCCCCCGTTCGGGGTAGGAGAGGAAGCTTTCTTT
TRBJ2-2,many,TRBV5-1,.,CASSFTGGAGELFF,TGCGCCAGCAGCTTTACAGGAGGCGCCGGGGAGCTGTTTTTT
TRBJ2-4,few,TRBV27,.,CASSLQGGDGNIQYF,TGTGCCAGCAGTTTACAGGGGGGAGATGGAAACATTCAGTACTTC
TRBJ2-1,many,TRBV7-6,TRBD2,CASSLGAGRAYEQFF,TGTGCCAGCAGCTTAGGGGCCGGGAGGGCCTATGAGCAGTTCTTC
TRBJ2-3,many,TRBV5-1,TRBD2,CASSSKLAGGVDTQYF,TGCGCCAGCAGCTCGAAACTAGCGGGAGGCGTGGATACGCAGTATTTT
TRBJ2-5,few,TRBV28,.,CASGLRTWYQETQYF,TGTGCCAGCGGTTTGCGGACTTGGTACCAAGAGACCCAGTACTTC
TRBJ2-1,.,TRBV20-1,TRBD2,CSANPSGLLVEQFF,TGCAGTGCTAACCCTAGCGGGTTGCTCGTTGAGCAGTTCTTC
TRBJ1-2,.,TRBV30,TRBD1,CAWSHNRGQGYTF,TGTGCCTGGAGCCACAACAGGGGGCAGGGCTACACCTTC
TRBJ2-1,many,TRBV5-1,.,CASSPVGAGYNEQFF,TGCGCCAGCAGCCCCGTGGGGGCCGGGTACAATGAGCAGTTCTTC
TRBJ2-5,many,TRBV7-8,TRBD2,CASSFSSGSMETQYF,TGTGCCAGCAGCTTTTCTAGCGGGAGTATGGAGACCCAGTACTTC
TRBJ2-1,many,TRBV20-1,.,CSARTLRDFSSSYNEQFF,TGCAGTGCTAGGACGCTCCGGGACTTTTCGAGCTCCTACAATGAGCAGTTCTTC
TRBJ1-6,many,TRBV28,.,CASSFGLSSPLHF,TGTGCCAGCAGTTTTGGGTTGTCATCACCCCTCCACTTT
TRBJ2-1,few,TRBV14,.,CASSQVGGSYNEQFF,TGTGCCAGCAGCCAAGTAGGGGGTTCCTACAATGAGCAGTTCTTC
TRBJ2-5,.,TRBV5-1,.,CASSYGTRGETQYF,TGCGCCAGCAGCTACGGTACAAGGGGGGAGACCCAGTACTTC
TRBJ2-3,many,TRBV5-1,TRBD2,CASSVGLAPDTQYF,TGCGCCAGCAGCGTGGGACTAGCTCCAGATACGCAGTATTTT
TRBJ1-5,.,TRBV20-1,TRBD1,CSARDHQGQGNQPQHF,TGCAGTGCTAGAGATCATCAGGGACAGGGAAATCAGCCCCAGCATTTT
TRBJ1-6,.,TRBV12-3/TRBV12-4,TRBD1,CASSLEGTGRVDSPLHF,TGTGCCAGCAGTTTAGAAGGGACAGGACGTGTGGATTCACCCCTCCACTTT
TRBJ2-5,few,TRBV2,.,CASSTGLRGAQETQYF,TGTGCCAGCAGTACGGGGTTGAGAGGAGCTCAAGAGACCCAGTACTTC
TRBJ2-7,many,TRBV9,TRBD2,CASSPGSGRAYEQYF,TGTGCCAGCAGCCCGGGGAGCGGGAGGGCCTACGAGCAGTACTTC
TRBJ2-2,.,TRBV19,TRBD1,CASSTTGTGIVGELFF,TGTGCCAGTAGTACAACCGGGACAGGGATTGTCGGGGAGCTGTTTTTT
TRBJ2-5,.,TRBV5-1,TRBD2,CASSRAAGLAGETQYF,TGCGCCAGCAGCCGAGCCGCGGGACTAGCGGGAGAGACCCAGTACTTC
TRBJ2-1,many,TRBV24-1,TRBD2,CATSESLGTSSNNEQFF,TGTGCCACCAGTGAAAGTCTAGGGACTAGCTCTAACAATGAGCAGTTCTTC
TRBJ1-1,.,TRBV24-1,.,CATSDNTPGHGRTTFF,TGTGCCACCAGTGATAATACCCCGGGACACGGGCGTACAACTTTCTTT
TRBJ2-7,.,TRBV3-1,TRBD2,CASSQASGGEQYF,TGTGCCAGCAGCCAAGCGAGCGGGGGCGAGCAGTACTTC
TRBJ2-7,many,TRBV9,TRBD1,CASSFGQGQAYEQYF,TGTGCCAGCAGCTTCGGACAGGGACAAGCCTACGAGCAGTACTTC
TRBJ2-7,many,TRBV10-3,.,CAISGDNPPYEQYF,TGTGCCATCAGTGGGGACAACCCACCCTACGAGCAGTACTTC
TRBJ2-7,.,TRBV5-6,.,CASSFWGRSTYEQYF,TGTGCCAGCAGCTTCTGGGGGCGAAGCACCTACGAGCAGTACTTC
TRBJ2-5,many,TRBV11-2,.,CASSLESGGTQYF,TGTGCCAGCAGCTTGGAGTCCGGCGGGACCCAGTACTTC
TRBJ2-7,many,TRBV30,.,CAWSVGGGQYF,TGTGCCTGGAGTGTGGGGGGTGGGCAGTACTTC
TRBJ2-3,.,TRBV11-2,.,CATLLWDTDTQYF,TGTGCCACCCTTCTCTGGGACACAGATACGCAGTATTTT
TRBJ1-1,few,TRBV18,.,CASSPGQGVFNKAEAFF,TGTGCCAGCTCCCCCGGGCAGGGAGTTTTCAATAAGGCTGAAGCTTTCTTT
TRBJ2-1,many,TRBV7-3,TRBD2,CASRGTSGAYNEQFF,TGTGCCAGCAGGGGGACTAGCGGGGCCTACAATGAGCAGTTCTTC
TRBJ1-1,few,TRBV13,TRBD1,CASSYGTGGPDTEAFF,TGTGCCAGCAGCTATGGGACAGGGGGCCCGGACACTGAAGCTTTCTTT
TRBJ2-2,.,TRBV18,.,CASSPRGTISYTGELFF,TGTGCCAGCTCACCACGGGGGACCATCTCCTACACCGGGGAGCTGTTTTTT
TRBJ2-3,many,TRBV7-2,TRBD2,CASSFFGLGVTDTQYF,TGTGCCAGCAGCTTTTTCGGACTAGGGGTCACAGATACGCAGTATTTT
TRBJ2-5,many,TRBV2,TRBD2,CASIWGTNQETQYF,TGTGCCAGCATCTGGGGGACTAACCAAGAGACCCAGTACTTC